The sample holds a few counts of the clone carrying this T cell receptor beta chain. This CDR3 contains 15 residues. J was trimmed by 7 bases and V by 8 bases; bases with no gene match: 12. Germline lookup yields CDR1 MNHEY and CDR2 SVGAGI. These data come from a study of blood T cell repertoires in COVID-19. Sequencing was performed with immunoSEQ multiplex PCR; in TCRdb, only in-frame clones are kept and a portion is missing. The profile covers roughly 230,000 clones, with approximately 84% appearing a single time and around 6.3% taken by the ten largest. This clonotype was sampled from a woman aged 45-65 years who had been exposed to COVID-19. The sequenced material came from PBMCs or T cells enriched from blood (not recorded which). The chain combines TRBV6-5 with TRBJ2-5; 11 bases are shared with TRBD2. CDR3 loop: CASRYSGGAGVTQYF. CDR3 nucleotides: TGTGCCAGCCGATATAGCGGGGGGGCCGGTGTGACCCAGTACTTC.